Listed below are T cell receptor beta chains from one sample, sequenced in a study of Ad26.COV2.S vaccination and SARS-CoV-2 variants. Clones were sequenced by immunoSEQ multiplex PCR, and TCRdb holds only the in-frame ones, with some missing. The table has about 250,000 clones, roughly 85% seen once. Source: peripheral blood, taken in a trial of Ad26.COV2.S vaccine versus placebo. The source of these receptors is a person aged 18 to 59 who received the Ad26.COV2.S COVID-19 vaccine or a placebo. Both conserved end residues are trimmed from each CDR3. Each record gives: V gene, J gene, clone size, CDR3 protein. Not every row has a clone size; where given, it reads once, few, many or a size class.

v_gene: TRBV9; j_gene: TRBJ1-6; abundance: NA; CDR3aa: ASSPRSGGNSPLH
v_gene: TRBV12-3/TRBV12-4; j_gene: TRBJ2-1; abundance: NA; CDR3aa: ASSRDRGDEQF
v_gene: TRBV19; j_gene: TRBJ1-4; abundance: NA; CDR3aa: ASRTGRFATNEKLF
v_gene: TRBV7-2; j_gene: TRBJ1-6; abundance: NA; CDR3aa: ASSPSEREWNSPLH
v_gene: TRBV6-5; j_gene: TRBJ2-2; abundance: NA; CDR3aa: ASRADRGHDGELF
v_gene: TRBV3-1/TRBV3-2; j_gene: TRBJ1-6; abundance: once; CDR3aa: ASSQTGVVVNSPLH
v_gene: TRBV5-4; j_gene: TRBJ2-7; abundance: NA; CDR3aa: ASSLVGTASYEQY
v_gene: TRBV29-1; j_gene: TRBJ1-2; abundance: NA; CDR3aa: SVEDRTGDYGYT
v_gene: TRBV6-5; j_gene: TRBJ2-4; abundance: NA; CDR3aa: ASSYSEGDRIQY
v_gene: TRBV10-3; j_gene: TRBJ2-5; abundance: NA; CDR3aa: AISRDKQETQY
v_gene: TRBV7-9; j_gene: TRBJ2-3; abundance: NA; CDR3aa: ASSGGLLTSTDTQY
v_gene: TRBV6-5; j_gene: TRBJ1-1; abundance: NA; CDR3aa: ASKGRVGFAEAF
v_gene: TRBV7-2; j_gene: TRBJ1-4; abundance: NA; CDR3aa: ASSSGSHEKLF
v_gene: TRBV6-6; j_gene: TRBJ2-7; abundance: NA; CDR3aa: ASRPPGTGNTEQY
v_gene: TRBV7-8; j_gene: TRBJ1-2; abundance: NA; CDR3aa: ASSLRDRSHNYGYT
v_gene: TRBV12-5; j_gene: TRBJ2-7; abundance: once; CDR3aa: ASGFRDRGLLRYEQY
v_gene: TRBV7-2; j_gene: TRBJ2-3; abundance: NA; CDR3aa: ASSSDGATDTQY
v_gene: TRBV18; j_gene: TRBJ1-2; abundance: once; CDR3aa: ASSPRDGVYGYT
v_gene: TRBV7-8; j_gene: TRBJ1-4; abundance: few; CDR3aa: ASSLGRRRGRANEKLF
v_gene: TRBV7-9; j_gene: TRBJ2-7; abundance: NA; CDR3aa: ASSFPGSEQY
v_gene: TRBV21-1; j_gene: TRBJ2-3; abundance: once; CDR3aa: AHPQGRLAGGSGTDTQY
v_gene: TRBV5-1; j_gene: TRBJ1-2; abundance: many; CDR3aa: ASSLIPAGANYGYT
v_gene: TRBV4-2; j_gene: TRBJ2-7; abundance: NA; CDR3aa: ASSQESSSSYEQY
v_gene: TRBV5-1; j_gene: TRBJ2-2; abundance: NA; CDR3aa: ASSPEGSGGNTGELF
v_gene: TRBV5-4; j_gene: TRBJ2-3; abundance: NA; CDR3aa: ASSLSGGGVTQY
v_gene: TRBV6-2/TRBV6-3; j_gene: TRBJ2-7; abundance: NA; CDR3aa: ASSDYEQY
v_gene: TRBV4-1; j_gene: TRBJ2-3; abundance: NA; CDR3aa: ASSHLTLGAGGGDTQY
v_gene: TRBV29-1; j_gene: TRBJ2-3; abundance: NA; CDR3aa: SVGGASTDTQY
v_gene: TRBV6-5; j_gene: TRBJ1-5; abundance: NA; CDR3aa: ASSRQWQGNQPQH
v_gene: TRBV6-5; j_gene: TRBJ1-4; abundance: NA; CDR3aa: ASSREASTNEKLF
v_gene: TRBV9; j_gene: TRBJ1-4; abundance: NA; CDR3aa: ASSVESGRQEKLF
v_gene: TRBV9; j_gene: TRBJ2-6; abundance: once; CDR3aa: ASSPQMGGGAVEGNVLT
v_gene: TRBV29-1; j_gene: TRBJ1-2; abundance: NA; CDR3aa: SVERGRAAGLNYGYT
v_gene: TRBV9; j_gene: TRBJ2-1; abundance: NA; CDR3aa: ASSSRVAGDLSGRNEQF
v_gene: TRBV9; j_gene: TRBJ2-1; abundance: NA; CDR3aa: ASSVVGGAIGTSDEQF
v_gene: TRBV5-1; j_gene: TRBJ1-4; abundance: NA; CDR3aa: ASSLVGGEVNEKLF
v_gene: TRBV5-1; j_gene: TRBJ2-5; abundance: NA; CDR3aa: ASSLGQGMVQETQY
v_gene: TRBV6-4; j_gene: TRBJ2-1; abundance: few; CDR3aa: ASSGVAGGNNEQF
v_gene: TRBV4-3; j_gene: TRBJ1-1; abundance: once; CDR3aa: ASSQDLFRGRIENTEAF
v_gene: TRBV7-2; j_gene: TRBJ2-7; abundance: NA; CDR3aa: ASSPQGSGGRY
v_gene: TRBV24-1; j_gene: TRBJ2-2; abundance: NA; CDR3aa: ATSDTSGQGNTGELF
v_gene: TRBV30; j_gene: TRBJ1-2; abundance: NA; CDR3aa: AWRLQGTSGGYT
v_gene: TRBV9; j_gene: TRBJ1-4; abundance: NA; CDR3aa: ASSVSPTGDGKLF
v_gene: TRBV12-3/TRBV12-4; j_gene: TRBJ2-7; abundance: few; CDR3aa: ASSRGGEQY